This T cell receptor (beta chain) was sequenced in a study of blood T cell repertoires in COVID-19. In the study overall: The United States, Italy and Spain supplied acute and convalescent COVID-19 samples. From T cells, B-cell-depleted T cells, or PBMCs came the material, which was cDNA or gDNA.

Between the trimmed V and J ends, which lost 6 bases and 3 bases, there was a span of 12 bases. The CDR3 is made up of 13 amino acids. Germline CDR1 is MNHEY and CDR2 is SVGAGI. Original data processing: Estimated nucleated cell counts came from reference gene primer amplification. The table came from immunoSEQ multiplex PCR; TCRdb's copy has only in-frame clones and leaves some out. That table supplies the V and J calls and clone size; D and trimming were determined from the DNA. The sample consists of approximately 11,000 clones, 90% of them appearing once. This sequence joins TRBV6-5 and TRBJ2-7; no firm D call. The clonotype originates from a human donor in a cohort sampled during active COVID-19. Sequencing was done on a sample of peripheral blood. The CDR3 region is CASRAVNIYEQYF. Here the CDR3 DNA reads TGTGCCAGCAGGGCCGTCAACATCTACGAGCAGTACTTC.